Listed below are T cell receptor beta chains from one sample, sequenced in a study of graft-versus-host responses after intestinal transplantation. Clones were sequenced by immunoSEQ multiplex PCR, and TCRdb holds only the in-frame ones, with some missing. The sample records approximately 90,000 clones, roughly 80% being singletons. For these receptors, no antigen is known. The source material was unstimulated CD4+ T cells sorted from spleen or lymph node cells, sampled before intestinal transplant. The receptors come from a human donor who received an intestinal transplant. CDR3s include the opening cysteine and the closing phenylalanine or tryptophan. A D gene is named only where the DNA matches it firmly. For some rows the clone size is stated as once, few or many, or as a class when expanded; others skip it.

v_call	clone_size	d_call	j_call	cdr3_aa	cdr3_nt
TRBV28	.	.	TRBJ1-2	CASSPSVGYTF	TGTGCCAGCAGTCCCTCGGTTGGCTACACCTTC
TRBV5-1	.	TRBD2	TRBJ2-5	CASSLVGTSGQETQYF	TGCGCCAGCAGCTTGGTAGGGACTAGCGGCCAAGAGACCCAGTACTTC
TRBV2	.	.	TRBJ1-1	CASSEIGRMNTEAFF	TGTGCCAGCAGTGAAATTGGGCGAATGAACACTGAAGCTTTCTTT
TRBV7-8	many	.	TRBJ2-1	CASSFLGISYNEQFF	TGTGCCAGCAGCTTTCTCGGGATCTCCTACAATGAGCAGTTCTTC
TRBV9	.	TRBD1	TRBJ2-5	CASSPQGLIQETQYF	TGTGCCAGCAGCCCACAGGGGTTAATCCAAGAGACCCAGTACTTC
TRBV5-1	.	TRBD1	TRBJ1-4	CASSRDRANEKLFF	TGCGCCAGCAGCCGGGACAGAGCTAATGAAAAACTGTTTTTT
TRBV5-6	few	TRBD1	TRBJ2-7	CASSRPLTGYEQYF	TGTGCCAGCAGCCGCCCCTTGACAGGGTACGAGCAGTACTTC
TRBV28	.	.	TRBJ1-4	CASSLMAEATNEKLFF	TGTGCCAGCAGTTTAATGGCAGAAGCAACTAATGAAAAACTGTTTTTT
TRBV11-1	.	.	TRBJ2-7	CASSPAASYEQYF	TGTGCCAGCAGCCCCGCGGCATCCTACGAGCAGTACTTC
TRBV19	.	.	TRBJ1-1	CASSIKRENTEAFF	TGTGCCAGTAGTATCAAACGGGAGAACACTGAAGCTTTCTTT
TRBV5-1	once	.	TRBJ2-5	CASSLGVQETQYF	TGCGCCAGCAGCTTGGGCGTCCAAGAGACCCAGTACTTC
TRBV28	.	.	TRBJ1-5	CASSLYRVRGNQPQHF	TGTGCCAGCAGTTTATACAGGGTTCGAGGCAATCAGCCCCAGCATTTT
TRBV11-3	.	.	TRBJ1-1	CASSSQGRTEAFF	TGTGCCAGCAGCTCACAGGGAAGAACTGAAGCTTTCTTT
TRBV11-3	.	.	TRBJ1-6	CASSLRGSPLHF	TGTGCCAGCAGCTTAAGGGGTTCACCCCTCCACTTT
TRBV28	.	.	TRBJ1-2	CASSTGRAGGYTF	TGTGCCAGCAGTACAGGGCGCGCAGGAGGCTACACCTTC